A single sample is the source of the 2 T cell receptor beta chains below, sequenced in a study of T-cell reconstitution after alpha-beta-depleted transplantation in children. Molecular barcoding with unique molecular identifiers was used for the TCRbeta library. MiXCR, applied by TCRdb to the PCR reads, yields one record per CDR3 protein. There are about a million distinct CDR3 sequences in the sample; 25% to 30% occur only once, and approximately 30% lies in the top ten. Here the sequenced sample was PBMCs, mostly from graft donor cells, taken 360 days after TCRalphabeta/CD19-depleted stem cell transplant. The source is a boy under two years old who had a stem cell transplant for SCID, so the T cells may come from the graft donor.

The V and J genes are TRBV24-1 and TRBJ2-1; 8 bases align to TRBD1. With V trimmed by 7 bases and J by 6 bases, 7 bases remained unmatched. The CDR3 extends over 14 amino acids. Germline assignment: CDR1 KGHDR and CDR2 SFDVKD. This chain's CDR3 is CATSPTGAINEQFF. The CDR3 region has the DNA TGTGCCACCAGCCCGACAGGGGCCATCAATGAGCAGTTCTTC.

V gene TRBV3-1 combines with J gene TRBJ2-7, with 7 bases matching TRBD2. From germline, CDR1 is LGHDT and CDR2 YNNKEL (reference sequence). This CDR3 is 14 amino acids long. V gave up 3 bases and J gave up 9 bases; unmatched junction bases: 11. CDR3 residues: CASSQSSGGRGQYF. The CDR3 region has the DNA TGTGCCAGCAGCCAGTCTAGCGGCGGCCGGGGGCAGTACTTC.